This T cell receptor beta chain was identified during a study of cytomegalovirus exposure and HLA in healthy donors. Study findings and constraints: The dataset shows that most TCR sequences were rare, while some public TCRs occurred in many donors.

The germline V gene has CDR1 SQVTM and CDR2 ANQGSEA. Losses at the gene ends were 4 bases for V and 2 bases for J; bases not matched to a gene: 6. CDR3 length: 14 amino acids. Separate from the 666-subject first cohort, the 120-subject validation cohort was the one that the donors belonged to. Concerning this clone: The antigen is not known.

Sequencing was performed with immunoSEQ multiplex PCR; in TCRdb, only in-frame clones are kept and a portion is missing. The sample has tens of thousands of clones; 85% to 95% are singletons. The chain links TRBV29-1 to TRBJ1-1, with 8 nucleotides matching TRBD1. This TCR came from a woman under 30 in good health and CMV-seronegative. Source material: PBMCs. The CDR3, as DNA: TGCAGCGTTGGCCCTGGACAGGGCAACACTGAAGCTTTCTTT. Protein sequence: CSVGPGQGNTEAFF.